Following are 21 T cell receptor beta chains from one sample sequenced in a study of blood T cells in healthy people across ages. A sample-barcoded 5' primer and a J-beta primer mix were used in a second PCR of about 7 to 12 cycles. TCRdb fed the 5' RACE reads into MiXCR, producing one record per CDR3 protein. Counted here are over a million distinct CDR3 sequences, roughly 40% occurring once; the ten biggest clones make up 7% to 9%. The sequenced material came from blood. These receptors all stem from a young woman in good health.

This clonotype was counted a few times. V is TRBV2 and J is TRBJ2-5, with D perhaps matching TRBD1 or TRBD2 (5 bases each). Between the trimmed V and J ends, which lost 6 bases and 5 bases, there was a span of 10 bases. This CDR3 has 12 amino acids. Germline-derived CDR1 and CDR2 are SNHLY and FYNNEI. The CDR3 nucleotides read TGTGCCAGCAGGGGGGACGGGGAGACCCAGTACTTC. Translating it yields CASRGDGETQYF.

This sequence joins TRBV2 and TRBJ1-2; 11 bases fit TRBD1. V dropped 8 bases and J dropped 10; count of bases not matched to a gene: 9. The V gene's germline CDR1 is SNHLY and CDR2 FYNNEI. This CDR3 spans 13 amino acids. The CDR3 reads CASDKGTGGDYTF. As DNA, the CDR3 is TGTGCCAGCGACAAAGGGACAGGGGGAGACTACACCTTC.

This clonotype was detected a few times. This CDR3 is CSVGQGIDNEQYF. The CDR3 DNA sequence: TGCAGCGTGGGACAGGGGATCGACAATGAGCAGTACTTC. V usage is TRBV29-1 and J usage is TRBJ2-5; 10 bases are shared with TRBD1. Germline-derived CDR1 and CDR2 are SQVTM and ANQGSEA. There are 13 residues in the CDR3. Germline trimming cut 6 bases from V and 11 bases from J; bases unmatched to any gene: 12.

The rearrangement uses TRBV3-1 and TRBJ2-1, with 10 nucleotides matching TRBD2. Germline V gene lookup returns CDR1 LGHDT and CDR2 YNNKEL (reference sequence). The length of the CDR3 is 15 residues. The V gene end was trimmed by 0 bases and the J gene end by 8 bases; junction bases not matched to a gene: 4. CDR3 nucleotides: TGTGCCAGCAGCCAAGAGGCAGCGGGGGGGTATGAGCAGTTCTTC. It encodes CASSQEAAGGYEQFF.

The CDR3 spells CASSYSHRLGLYNEQFF. Here the CDR3 DNA reads TGTGCCAGCAGTTACTCGCATCGGCTGGGACTCTACAATGAGCAGTTCTTC. This sequence joins TRBV6-5 and TRBJ2-1; TRBD2 might be the D (6 bases). CDR3 length: 17 residues. V was trimmed by 0 bases and J by 3 bases, leaving 15 bases between them. Germline V gene data show CDR1 as MNHEY and CDR2 as SVGAGI.

The CDR3: CATQTTPQGKFEQYF. The CDR3 DNA reads as TGTGCCACCCAAACTACACCACAGGGGAAGTTCGAGCAGTACTTC. V gene TRBV6-1 combines with J gene TRBJ2-7, with 7 bases matching TRBD1. Germline CDR1 is MNHNS and CDR2 is SASEGT. The junction had 18 bases not matched to a gene; V was cut back by 10 bases and J by 6 bases. The CDR3 has 15 residues.

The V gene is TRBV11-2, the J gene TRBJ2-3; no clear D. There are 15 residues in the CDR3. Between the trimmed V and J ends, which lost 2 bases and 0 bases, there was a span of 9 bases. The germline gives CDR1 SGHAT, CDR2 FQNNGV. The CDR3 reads CASSLRLRSTDTQYF. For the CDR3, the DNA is TGTGCCAGCAGCTTAAGACTCAGAAGCACAGATACGCAGTATTTT.

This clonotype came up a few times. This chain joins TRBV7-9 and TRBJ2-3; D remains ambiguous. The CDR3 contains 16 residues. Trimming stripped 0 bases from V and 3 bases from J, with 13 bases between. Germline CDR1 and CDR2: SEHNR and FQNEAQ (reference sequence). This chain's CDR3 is CASSLALGVLTDTQYF. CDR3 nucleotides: TGTGCCAGCAGCTTAGCGCTGGGCGTCCTAACAGATACGCAGTATTTT. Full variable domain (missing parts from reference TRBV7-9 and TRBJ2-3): DTGVSQNPRHKITKRGQNVTFRCDPISEHNRLYWYRQTLGQGPEFLTYFQNEAQLEKSRLLSDRFSAERPKGSFSTLEIQRTEQGDSAMYLCASSLALGVLTDTQYFGPGTRLTVL.

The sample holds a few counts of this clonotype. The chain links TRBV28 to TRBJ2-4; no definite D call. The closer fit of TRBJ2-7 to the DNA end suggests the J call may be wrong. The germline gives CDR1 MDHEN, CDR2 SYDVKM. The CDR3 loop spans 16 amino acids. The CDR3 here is CASSLAEDNPSYEQYF. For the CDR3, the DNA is TGTGCCAGCAGTTTGGCGGAAGACAATCCCTCCTACGAGCAGTACTTC.

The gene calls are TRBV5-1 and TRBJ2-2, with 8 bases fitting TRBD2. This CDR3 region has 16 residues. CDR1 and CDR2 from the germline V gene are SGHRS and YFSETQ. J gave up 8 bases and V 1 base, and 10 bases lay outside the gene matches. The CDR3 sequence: CASSLSSGVVLGELFF. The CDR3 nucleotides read TGCGCCAGCAGCTTGAGTAGCGGGGTCGTACTGGGGGAGCTGTTTTTT.

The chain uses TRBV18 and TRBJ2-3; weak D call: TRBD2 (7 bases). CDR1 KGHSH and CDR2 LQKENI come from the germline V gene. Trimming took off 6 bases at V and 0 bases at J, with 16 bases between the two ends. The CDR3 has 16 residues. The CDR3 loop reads CASSRNGGPSTDTQYF. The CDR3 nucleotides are TGTGCCAGCTCTCGCAACGGGGGGCCTAGCACAGATACGCAGTATTTT.

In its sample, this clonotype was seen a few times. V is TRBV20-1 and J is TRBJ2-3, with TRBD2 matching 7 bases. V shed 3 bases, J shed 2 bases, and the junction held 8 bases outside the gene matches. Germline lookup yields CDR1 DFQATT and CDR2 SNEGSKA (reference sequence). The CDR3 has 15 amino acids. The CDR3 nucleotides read TGCAGTGCTAGGGTCCTAGCGGAAAACACAGATACGCAGTATTTT. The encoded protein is CSARVLAENTDTQYF.

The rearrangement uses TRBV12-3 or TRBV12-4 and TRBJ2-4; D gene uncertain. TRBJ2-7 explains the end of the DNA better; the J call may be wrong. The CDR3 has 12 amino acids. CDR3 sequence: CASKRRSYEQYF. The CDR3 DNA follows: TGTGCCAGCAAGCGCAGGTCGTACGAGCAGTACTTC.

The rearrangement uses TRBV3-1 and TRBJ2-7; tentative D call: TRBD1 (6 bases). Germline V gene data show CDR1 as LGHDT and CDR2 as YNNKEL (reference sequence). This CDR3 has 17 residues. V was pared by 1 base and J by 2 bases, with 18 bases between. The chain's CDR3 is CASSQGSGAGRTYEQYF. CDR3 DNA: TGTGCCAGCAGCCAAGGATCAGGGGCGGGCCGTACCTACGAGCAGTACTTC.

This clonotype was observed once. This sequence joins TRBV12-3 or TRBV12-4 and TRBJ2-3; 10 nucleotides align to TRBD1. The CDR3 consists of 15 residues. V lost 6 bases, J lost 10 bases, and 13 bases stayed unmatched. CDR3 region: CASSSGTGVLGAQYF. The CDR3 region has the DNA TGTGCCAGCAGCTCCGGGACAGGGGTCCTAGGGGCGCAGTATTTT.

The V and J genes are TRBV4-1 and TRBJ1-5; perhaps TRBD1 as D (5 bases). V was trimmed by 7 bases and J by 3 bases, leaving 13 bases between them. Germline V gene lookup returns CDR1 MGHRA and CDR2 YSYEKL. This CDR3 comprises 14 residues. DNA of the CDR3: TGCGCCAGCAACCAGTGGGGGACCAATCAGCCCCAGCATTTT. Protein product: CASNQWGTNQPQHF.

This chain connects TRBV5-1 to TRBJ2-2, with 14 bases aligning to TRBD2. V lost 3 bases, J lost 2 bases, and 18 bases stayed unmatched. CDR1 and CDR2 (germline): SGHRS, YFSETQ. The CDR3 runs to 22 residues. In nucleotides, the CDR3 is TGCGCCAGCAGCTCGTCCGACAGGCCCGGACTAGCGGGGGGTCCTAACACCGGGGAGCTGTTTTTT. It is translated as CASSSSDRPGLAGGPNTGELFF.

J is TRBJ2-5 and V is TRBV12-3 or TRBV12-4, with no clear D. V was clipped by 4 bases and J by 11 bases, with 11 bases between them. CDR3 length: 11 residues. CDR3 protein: CASSWRGEQYF. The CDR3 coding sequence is TGTGCCAGCAGTTGGAGAGGTGAGCAGTACTTC.

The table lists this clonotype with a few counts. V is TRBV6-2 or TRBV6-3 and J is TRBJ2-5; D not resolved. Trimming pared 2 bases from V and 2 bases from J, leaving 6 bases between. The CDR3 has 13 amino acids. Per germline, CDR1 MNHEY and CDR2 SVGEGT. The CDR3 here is CASSYPVQETQYF. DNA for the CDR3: TGTGCCAGCAGTTACCCCGTACAAGAGACCCAGTACTTC.

In DNA form, the CDR3 reads TGTGCCAGCAGCCAAGATCGGGGTAGGGGGGCCCAGTACTTC. Its protein is CASSQDRGRGAQYF. The chain couples TRBV3-1 to TRBJ2-5; D is perhaps TRBD1 or TRBD2 (6 bases each). V was pared by 0 bases and J by 9 bases, with 14 bases between. This CDR3 comprises 14 residues. Germline V gene lookup returns CDR1 LGHDT and CDR2 YNNKEL (reference sequence).

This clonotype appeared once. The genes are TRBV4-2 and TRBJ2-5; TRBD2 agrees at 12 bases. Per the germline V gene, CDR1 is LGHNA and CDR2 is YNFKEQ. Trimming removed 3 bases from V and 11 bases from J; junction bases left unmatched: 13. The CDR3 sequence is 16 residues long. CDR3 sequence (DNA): TGTGCCAGCAGCCAGCCCCGGACTAGCGGGGTCAATGAGCAGTACTTC. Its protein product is CASSQPRTSGVNEQYF.